Listed below are T cell receptor beta chains from one sample, sequenced in a study of blood T cell repertoires in COVID-19. The repertoire was sequenced with immunoSEQ multiplex PCR; TCRdb's copy has only in-frame clones and lacks some. The profile shows fewer than 100,000 clones, over 75% of them singletons. The sequenced material came from peripheral blood. The receptors were gathered from a man aged 45-65 years with COVID-19, enrolled during active disease. CDR3s include the opening cysteine and the closing phenylalanine or tryptophan. D genes are given only for firm matches.

. TRBV7-2 CASSLPVATYNEQFF
. TRBV3-1/TRBV3-2 CASSQRTVNTGELFF
. TRBV10-2 CASSDAVSRLANVLTF
. TRBV28 CASRSGLAGGYGYTF
. TRBV5-1 CASSLDSNTEAFF
TRBD2 TRBV5-1 CASSLTSGGPEYEQYF
TRBD2 TRBV9 CASSLLPALAGGSEQFF
TRBD1 TRBV19 CASRPGTGRIYGYTF
. TRBV18 CASSPGQKSYEQYF
. TRBV29-1 CSVGLEYEQYF
TRBD2 TRBV7-2 CASSTFGRAFTQETQYF
TRBD1 TRBV6-1 CASSENMRGQGDIAHLQPQHF
TRBD1 TRBV11-3 CASSLGQGSDETQYF
TRBD1 TRBV7-2 CASSLDRGRSEAFF
TRBD2 TRBV10-3 CAISGTSGRLLSYNEQFF
TRBD1 TRBV2 CASSEADRAGNTIYF
. TRBV14 CASSQGLATDTQYF
TRBD2 TRBV7-9 CASSHGWREVREQYF
. TRBV5-6 CASSFVTSPTDTQYF
TRBD2 TRBV5-1 CASSLGSAGGTDTQYF
. TRBV6-5 CASSRTHRDEQYF
TRBD1 TRBV11-2 CASSFGNRGPNYGYTF
TRBD1 TRBV5-1 CASSVRGPNTEAFF
. TRBV3-1/TRBV3-2 CASSPSTSTHEQFF
TRBD1 TRBV28 CPREAGWAQGPTYEQYF
. TRBV29-1 CSVESTGGLNTEAFF
. TRBV25-1 CASSELDREKAETQYF
TRBD2 TRBV6-4 CASSPSGSTDTQYF
. TRBV28 CASSQGYSNQPQHF
TRBD1 TRBV5-5 CASSPVRPGDRDPGANVLTF
. TRBV3-1/TRBV3-2 CASSQVPEDTEAFF
. TRBV7-8 CAPPGNLAKNIQYF
TRBD2 TRBV5-1 CASSLGSGDYNEQFF
. TRBV10-1 CASSGSGGYEQYF
TRBD1 TRBV30 CAWSLTGNGWGNQPQHF
. TRBV18 CASFGTDTQYF
TRBD1 TRBV30 CARTGPTFMNTEAFF
. TRBV6-5 CASSYLSGALNEQFF
. TRBV5-1 CASSLGGRNYGYTF
. TRBV28 CASSLGGFGPDRDYGYTF
TRBD1 TRBV2 CASSERTGWETQYF
TRBD2 TRBV14 CASGLVYNEQFF